This entry lists 24 T cell receptor beta chains sequenced from one sample in a study of T cells expressing NK-cell markers. TCRdb reprocessed the 5' RACE reads and reports one entry per CDR3 protein, with no DNA. The listing records about 260,000 distinct CDR3 sequences. Material for sequencing was blood T cells: a sorted CD56 or NKG2C T cell subset, CD4+ or CD8+ T cells, or bulk PBMC T cells (not recorded which). The receptors derive from a woman aged 18-70 years in good health.

The V call is TRBV11-2, the J call TRBJ2-1; TCRdb's D call, TRBD2, is unchecked because there is no DNA. The germline V gene has CDR1 SGHAT and CDR2 FQNNGV. This CDR3 spans 15 amino acids. CDR3: CASSQGGALRDEQFF.

This sequence joins TRBV4-3 and TRBJ2-7. CDR3 length: 15 amino acids. Germline CDR1 is LGHNA and CDR2 is YSLEER. CDR3 amino acids: CASSQNTLGSYEQYF.

The chain employs TRBV15 and TRBJ2-5; TCRdb lists TRBD2, though no DNA is available to test this call. The CDR3 loop spans 15 amino acids. The V gene's germline CDR1 is LNHNV and CDR2 YYDKDF (reference sequence). This chain's CDR3 is CATSTGLAGQETQYF.

The rearrangement links TRBV7-8 to TRBJ2-3; no DNA is available, so the TRBD2 call from TCRdb remains unchecked. The V gene's germline CDR1 is SGHVS and CDR2 FQNEAQ. CDR3 length: 16 amino acids. This chain's CDR3 is CASSPPAGGVTDTQYF.

The chain links TRBV4-3 to TRBJ2-1; TCRdb calls TRBD2, which cannot be checked without DNA. Germline V gene lookup returns CDR1 LGHNA and CDR2 YSLEER. There are 15 residues in the CDR3. CDR3: CASSLGLAGVVEQFF.

This chain links TRBV11-2 with TRBJ2-3; TCRdb calls TRBD1, which cannot be checked without DNA. CDR1 is SGHAT, CDR2 FQNNGV, per germline. The CDR3 is made up of 17 amino acids. CDR3 residues: CASSTLPSTRPPDTQYF. Full variable domain (outside the CDR3, taken from reference TRBV11-2 and TRBJ2-3): EAGVAQSPRYKIIEKRQSVAFWCNPISGHATLYWYQQILGQGPKLLIQFQNNGVVDDSQLPKDRFSAERLKGVDSTLKIQPAKLEDSAVYLCASSTLPSTRPPDTQYFGPGTRLTVL.

The chain employs TRBV6-1 and TRBJ1-1; TCRdb's assignment of TRBD1 cannot be checked, as there is no DNA. Germline CDR1 reads MNHNS; CDR2 reads SASEGT. The length of the CDR3 is 14 residues. The CDR3 sequence is CASSPGTRRTEAFF.

The V gene is TRBV20-1, the J gene TRBJ2-5; TCRdb proposes TRBD1, but this gene call is untestable without DNA. CDR1 and CDR2 (germline): DFQATT, SNEGSKA (reference sequence). The CDR3 length is 15 residues. The CDR3 here is CSARVPLRDGETQYF.

This rearrangement joins TRBV7-2 to TRBJ1-5; the D call of TRBD1 rests on TCRdb alone, since no DNA is present to check it. Germline CDR1 reads SGHTA; CDR2 reads FQGNSA. The CDR3 extends over 16 amino acids. This CDR3 reads CASSLRAGSRNQPQHF.

The chain is built from TRBV4-2 and TRBJ2-1; TCRdb designates TRBD1, a call that cannot be tested without DNA. The CDR3 has 16 amino acids. Germline-derived CDR1 and CDR2 are LGHNA and YNFKEQ. This CDR3 is CASSQDRGNRNNEQFF.

The chain employs TRBV12-3 or TRBV12-4 and TRBJ1-6; absent DNA, TCRdb's TRBD1 call cannot be checked. The CDR3 is 15 residues long. CDR3 amino acids: CASRRQGAINSPLHF.

The rearrangement links TRBV5-1 to TRBJ2-1; TCRdb names TRBD1, which stays unverified in the absence of DNA. CDR3 length: 14 residues. CDR1 and CDR2 from the germline V gene are SGHRS and YFSETQ. The CDR3 spells CASSAVPPQNEQFF.

This sequence joins TRBV11-2 and TRBJ2-5; TCRdb's D call of TRBD1 is untestable without DNA. Looked up from germline, CDR1 is SGHAT and CDR2 is FQNNGV. The CDR3 consists of 15 residues. The chain's CDR3 is CASSLGGRIQETQYF.

The rearrangement joins TRBV5-4 to TRBJ1-2; the D call of TRBD1 rests on TCRdb alone, since no DNA is present to check it. The CDR3 length is 11 residues. Germline loops: CDR1 SGHNT, CDR2 YYREEE (reference sequence). The CDR3: CASSDRQGYTF.

This chain joins TRBV5-1 and TRBJ2-1; TCRdb names TRBD2, which stays unverified in the absence of DNA. Germline V gene sequence: CDR1 SGHRS, CDR2 YFSETQ. CDR3 length equals 15 residues. The CDR3 sequence: CASSLGPGGPSEQFF.

The CDR3 is CASSPQGRTDTQYF. The chain has TRBV18 and TRBJ2-3; the D call from TCRdb, TRBD1, cannot be confirmed without DNA. The CDR3 has 14 residues. Germline V gene sequence: CDR1 KGHSH, CDR2 LQKENI.

V usage is TRBV7-2 and J usage is TRBJ1-1. Germline lookup yields CDR1 SGHTA and CDR2 FQGNSA. This CDR3 has 13 residues. The CDR3 here is CASSSQINTEAFF. The whole variable domain, remainder taken from reference TRBV7-2 and TRBJ1-1, is GAGVSQSPSNKVTEKGKDVELRCDPISGHTALYWYRQSLGQGLEFLIYFQGNSAPDKSGLPSDRFSAERTGGSVSTLTIQRTQQEDSAVYLCASSSQINTEAFFGQGTRLTVV.

The V gene is TRBV20-1, the J gene TRBJ2-5; no DNA is available, so the TRBD1 call from TCRdb remains unchecked. Germline loops: CDR1 DFQATT, CDR2 SNEGSKA (reference sequence). The CDR3 has 11 amino acids. The CDR3 spells CSAKRGETQYF.

The rearrangement links TRBV5-1 to TRBJ2-3. Germline V gene lookup returns CDR1 SGHRS and CDR2 YFSETQ. This CDR3 is 12 amino acids long. The CDR3 loop is CASSLPTDTQYF.

This chain joins TRBV7-3 and TRBJ1-1. CDR1 SGHTA and CDR2 FQGTGA come from the germline V gene. The CDR3 sequence is 16 residues long. The CDR3 reads CASSNRVGFLNTEAFF.

This rearrangement joins TRBV30 to TRBJ2-1; the D gene TCRdb calls, TRBD2, cannot be checked with no DNA. The CDR3 is 15 amino acids. In germline, CDR1 is GTSNPN, CDR2 SVGIG (reference sequence). This CDR3 is CAWRGGGGAYNEQFF.

This chain uses TRBV7-3 with TRBJ2-3; TCRdb indicates TRBD1, and absent DNA this call remains unverified. The CDR3 length is 16 residues. Germline V gene lookup returns CDR1 SGHTA and CDR2 FQGTGA. CDR3 residues: CASSLDHMGGTDTQYF.

This sequence joins TRBV12-3 or TRBV12-4 and TRBJ2-1. The CDR3 totals 15 residues. CDR3: CASSFWGTMGNEQFF.

The V gene is TRBV7-9, the J gene TRBJ2-3; without DNA, the TCRdb call of TRBD2 cannot be checked. CDR1 and CDR2 from the germline V gene are SEHNR and FQNEAQ (reference sequence). The CDR3 sequence is 16 residues long. The CDR3 loop reads CASSRDSGRGTDTQYF.